These T cell receptor beta chains were read from a single sample in a study of cytomegalovirus exposure and HLA in healthy donors. Sequenced by immunoSEQ multiplex PCR; TCRdb stores in-frame clones only, minus some. The repertoire holds 150,000 to 200,000 clones, with roughly 80% as singletons. Sequencing was performed on PBMCs. These receptor sequences come from a male donor in good health and CMV-seronegative. Each CDR3 is given with its conserved first and last residue. Each record gives: V gene, J gene, D gene, clone size, CDR3 protein, CDR3 DNA. A D gene is named only where the DNA matches it firmly. A clone size is listed for some rows: how often the clone was seen (once, few, many), or a class if it is expanded.

>TRBV28|TRBJ2-7|.|.
CASNLPPGIEYF
TGTGCCAGCAACCTCCCCCCGGGAATAGAGTACTTC
>TRBV7-6|TRBJ2-1|TRBD2|.
CASREVAGVWNEQFF
TGTGCCAGCAGAGAAGTAGCGGGAGTTTGGAATGAGCAGTTCTTC
>TRBV5-6|TRBJ1-1|TRBD1|.
CASSWGQGPTEAFF
TGTGCCAGCAGCTGGGGACAGGGACCCACTGAAGCTTTCTTT
>TRBV6-5|TRBJ2-7|.|.
CASSYSANYEQYF
TGTGCCAGCAGTTACTCAGCTAACTACGAGCAGTACTTC
>TRBV6-5|TRBJ2-1|TRBD1|.
CASSPGQGRQFF
TGTGCCAGCAGCCCTGGACAGGGAAGGCAGTTCTTC
>TRBV7-8|TRBJ2-7|TRBD1|once
CASSLEGQGYEQYF
TGTGCCAGCAGCTTAGAGGGACAGGGCTACGAGCAGTACTTC
>TRBV23-1|TRBJ1-3|TRBD1|.
CASSQSSPPRDRGPGNTIYF
TGCGCCAGCAGTCAATCATCCCCCCCCCGGGACAGGGGACCTGGAAACACCATATATTTT
>TRBV5-5|TRBJ2-3|.|.
CASSTQGGGSSYTQYF
TGTGCCAGCAGCACCCAAGGGGGGGGGTCGTCATATACGCAGTATTTT
>TRBV20-1|TRBJ1-5|.|.
CSVGGLKPQHF
TGCAGTGTGGGTGGGCTGAAGCCCCAGCATTTT
>TRBV7-2|TRBJ2-7|TRBD2|few
CASSSLAGGPSYEQYF
TGTGCCAGCAGCTCACTAGCGGGAGGGCCAAGCTACGAGCAGTACTTC
>TRBV6-1|TRBJ1-5|.|.
CASSVRDNQPQHF
TGTGCCAGCAGTGTCAGGGATAATCAGCCCCAGCATTTT
>TRBV5-4|TRBJ1-4|TRBD1|.
CASSLKVGTANEKLFF
TGTGCCAGCAGCCTCAAGGTGGGGACAGCTAATGAAAAACTGTTTTTT
>TRBV2|TRBJ2-2|.|.
CASSQGGGGHTGELFF
TGTGCCAGCAGTCAAGGGGGAGGTGGGCACACCGGGGAGCTGTTTTTT
>TRBV27|TRBJ1-2|TRBD1|once
CASSPTGNYGYTF
TGTGCCAGCAGTCCGACAGGGAACTATGGCTACACCTTC
>TRBV9|TRBJ2-7|TRBD1|.
CASGTAGGYEQYF
TGTGCCAGCGGTACGGCAGGGGGCTACGAGCAGTACTTC
>TRBV6-5|TRBJ2-7|TRBD2|.
CASSYTLASGVYEQYF
TGTGCCAGCAGTTACACCTTGGCTAGCGGGGTCTACGAGCAGTACTTC
>TRBV4-2|TRBJ1-6|.|.
CASSQGSWLDSPLHF
TGTGCCAGCAGCCAAGGGTCCTGGCTGGATTCACCCCTCCACTTT
>TRBV28|TRBJ1-1|.|.
CASSGTPNTEAFF
TGTGCCAGCTCCGGGACTCCGAACACTGAAGCTTTCTTT
>TRBV27|TRBJ2-1|TRBD2|.
CASSLSAGGYNEQFF
TGTGCCAGCAGTTTATCAGCGGGAGGGTACAATGAGCAGTTCTTC
>TRBV6-5|TRBJ2-3|.|.
CASSVGLKQYF
TGTGCCAGCAGCGTTGGCTTGAAGCAGTATTTT
>TRBV12-5|TRBJ1-1|TRBD1|.
CASGLVLNRGGLNTEAFF
TGTGCTAGTGGTTTGGTACTAAACAGGGGGGGTTTGAACACTGAAGCTTTCTTT
>TRBV19|TRBJ1-1|.|.
CASIGRRGTEAFF
TGTGCCAGTATCGGCCGTAGGGGCACTGAAGCTTTCTTT
>TRBV7-7|TRBJ1-4|.|once
CASSEGVTNEKLFF
TGTGCCAGCAGTGAGGGGGTTACTAATGAAAAACTGTTTTTT
>TRBV29-1|TRBJ2-7|.|.
CSVRRGGSPREQYF
TGCAGCGTTCGCAGGGGCGGGTCGCCGCGTGAGCAGTACTTC
>TRBV28|TRBJ2-1|TRBD2|few
CASSSAGTSGMPLHEQFF
TGTGCCAGCAGTTCCGCGGGGACTAGCGGGATGCCCCTCCATGAGCAGTTCTTC
>TRBV11-2|TRBJ2-7|TRBD1|.
CASRPGQGPMEQYF
TGTGCCAGCAGACCCGGACAGGGCCCCATGGAGCAGTACTTC
>TRBV30|TRBJ1-2|TRBD1|once
CAWSSGGTYGYTF
TGTGCCTGGAGTTCAGGGGGCACCTATGGCTACACCTTC
>TRBV7-9|TRBJ1-1|.|.
CASSALTGNTEAFF
TGTGCCAGCAGCGCCCTGACAGGGAACACTGAAGCTTTCTTT
>TRBV5-6|TRBJ2-3|TRBD2|.
CASSDWVWTSGVTDTQYF
TGTGCCAGCAGCGATTGGGTTTGGACTAGCGGGGTAACAGATACGCAGTATTTT
>TRBV9|TRBJ2-5|TRBD1|.
CASSVWTGGGETQYF
TGTGCCAGCAGCGTGTGGACAGGGGGTGGAGAGACCCAGTACTTC
>TRBV10-3|TRBJ2-1|TRBD2|.
CAISESLAGEVLQFF
TGTGCCATCAGTGAGTCTCTAGCGGGAGAGGTGTTGCAGTTCTTC
>TRBV15|TRBJ1-1|TRBD1|.
CATGYRGRAFF
TGTGCCACCGGTTACAGGGGTAGAGCTTTCTTT
>TRBV7-2|TRBJ1-1|TRBD1|.
CASSPGTGFEAFF
TGTGCCAGCAGCCCAGGGACAGGGTTTGAAGCTTTCTTT
>TRBV9|TRBJ2-3|TRBD2|few
CASSVETSGLTDTQYF
TGTGCCAGCAGCGTAGAAACTAGCGGACTCACAGATACGCAGTATTTT
>TRBV18|TRBJ1-3|.|few
CASSPLGRGGPPPTHGNTIYF
TGTGCCAGCTCACCCCTAGGTAGAGGGGGACCCCCCCCGACGCATGGAAACACCATATATTTT
>TRBV6-6|TRBJ1-2|.|.
CASSPRTAKGGYTF
TGTGCCAGCAGTCCCCGGACTGCTAAAGGGGGCTACACCTTC
>TRBV27|TRBJ2-2|TRBD2|.
CASSALAPFFGLAGNTGELFF
TGTGCCAGCAGCGCTTTGGCGCCCTTTTTCGGACTAGCGGGAAACACCGGGGAGCTGTTTTTT
>TRBV27|TRBJ1-1|.|few
CASSLSMAGMSTEAFF
TGTGCCAGCAGTTTATCAATGGCAGGGATGAGCACTGAAGCTTTCTTT
>TRBV7-2|TRBJ2-3|.|.
CASSSYSDTQYF
TGTGCCAGCAGCTCCTATTCAGATACGCAGTATTTT
>TRBV9|TRBJ1-1|TRBD1|.
CASSVRGQGSTEAFF
TGTGCCAGCAGCGTTCGGGGACAGGGTAGCACTGAAGCTTTCTTT
>TRBV2|TRBJ2-5|TRBD2|few
CASSEGLAEETQYF
TGTGCCAGCAGTGAAGGACTAGCCGAAGAGACCCAGTACTTC
>TRBV5-4|TRBJ1-1|.|.
CASRRFDSLNTEAFF
TGTGCCAGCAGACGGTTCGACAGCTTAAACACTGAAGCTTTCTTT
>TRBV5-4|TRBJ2-3|TRBD2|.
CASSLGGLGTDTQYF
TGTGCCAGCAGCTTGGGGGGACTAGGGACAGATACGCAGTATTTT
>TRBV5-4|TRBJ2-1|.|few
CASSLDYEQFF
TGTGCCAGCAGCTTGGACTATGAGCAGTTCTTC
>TRBV7-2|TRBJ1-1|.|.
CASSFSGNTEAFF
TGTGCCAGCAGCTTTTCCGGGAACACTGAAGCTTTCTTT
>TRBV10-3|TRBJ1-2|.|few
CAISESRTDYGYTF
TGTGCCATCAGTGAGTCAAGGACAGACTATGGCTACACCTTC
>TRBV10-3|TRBJ1-3|.|.
CATQGPGNTIYF
TGTGCCACACAGGGACCTGGAAACACCATATATTTT
>TRBV10-3|TRBJ2-7|TRBD2|.
CAISESGTSGGVLYYEQYF
TGTGCCATCAGTGAGTCCGGGACTAGCGGGGGGGTCCTTTACTACGAGCAGTACTTC
>TRBV28|TRBJ2-1|TRBD2|.
CASSSTSGPFNEQFF
TGTGCCAGCAGTTCGACTAGCGGCCCCTTCAATGAGCAGTTCTTC
>TRBV7-9|TRBJ2-2|.|.
CASLGGGNTGELFF
TGTGCCAGCTTGGGGGGAGGAAACACCGGGGAGCTGTTTTTT
>TRBV28|TRBJ2-7|TRBD1|few
CASTDTRLTGQSQGEYF
TGTGCCAGCACTGACACCCGACTGACAGGGCAATCTCAAGGGGAGTACTTC
>TRBV7-3|TRBJ2-7|.|.
CASSPGEGPYEQYF
TGTGCCAGCAGCCCGGGGGAAGGGCCCTACGAGCAGTACTTC
>TRBV5-8|TRBJ2-1|TRBD2|.
CASSRLAGIYNEQFF
TGTGCCAGCAGCAGACTAGCGGGTATCTACAATGAGCAGTTCTTC
>TRBV5-1|TRBJ2-3|TRBD2|.
CASMTSGASTDTQYF
TGCGCCAGCATGACTAGCGGGGCTAGCACAGATACGCAGTATTTT
>TRBV10-3|TRBJ2-7|TRBD1|.
CAISESGQGTYEQYF
TGTGCCATCAGTGAGTCGGGACAGGGGACCTACGAGCAGTACTTC
>TRBV19|TRBJ1-2|.|once
CASSIRGRPLPHGYTF
TGTGCCAGTAGTATAAGGGGCCGCCCACTTCCCCATGGCTACACCTTC
>TRBV5-4|TRBJ2-3|.|few
CASSLRQTYTDTQYF
TGTGCCAGCAGCTTGCGACAGACCTACACAGATACGCAGTATTTT
>TRBV11-2|TRBJ2-5|TRBD2|.
CASSLERGGNHETQYF
TGTGCCAGCAGCCTTGAGCGGGGGGGAAACCACGAGACCCAGTACTTC
>TRBV5-1|TRBJ2-2|TRBD2|.
CASSLGGTSYTGELFF
TGCGCCAGCAGCTTGGGTGGGACTAGTTACACCGGGGAGCTGTTTTTT
>TRBV4-1|TRBJ1-6|.|.
CASSQALTGWTYNSPLHF
TGCGCCAGCAGCCAAGCCTTGACAGGTTGGACCTATAATTCACCCCTCCACTTT